Detailed here is one T cell receptor beta chain. Its antigen remains unidentified. The junction differs from germline at one of its ends, possibly a read error. Ophthalmopathy patients had moderately to severely active disease, with a Clinical Activity Score of 3 or more, a NOSPECS grade of 4 or more, and a disease duration of less than 3 months. Any patient with an uncontrolled infection, another autoimmune disease, pregnancy or lactation was excluded. Diagnoses were established on the basis of clinical symptoms, serum thyroxine and TRAb, thyroid ultrasound, and orbital computed tomography. PBMCs were separated from roughly 10 ml of fresh peripheral blood using Ficoll-Paque density gradient centrifugation. Total RNA was extracted using Trizol reagent, and RNA quality was assessed on an Agilent 2100 Bioanalyzer. The data were taken from a study of T cells in Graves' hyperthyroidism and ophthalmopathy (dated by TCRdb to the late 2010s). Turning to the overall study: Peripheral blood was sampled at the time of initial diagnosis, prior to any treatment. To identify TCR V-J signatures that set the groups apart, the researchers used a discovery cohort of roughly 100 patients, made up of some 41 with Graves' ophthalmopathy and some 58 with stable Graves' hyperthyroidism. Prospective prediction of ophthalmopathy was tested in an independent validation cohort of 18 to 20 hyperthyroidism patients and around 16 patients who later progressed to ophthalmopathy. The 90 to 100 discovery patients were randomly divided into training and test sets at a 7:3 ratio. In addition, the study compared T-cell repertoires in thyroid tissue and in blood from roughly 6 Graves' hyperthyroidism patients. After sampling, hyperthyroidism patients received methimazole starting at 30 mg daily, and ophthalmopathy patients received high-dose intravenous methylprednisolone. TCR Vbeta CDR3 sequencing of 130 to 150 peripheral blood samples (over 40 ophthalmopathy, about 80 hyperthyroidism and approximately 17 progressor patients) is reported in the paper. General findings and caveats noted by the study authors: Blood samples also contained most of the expanded thyroid clonotypes (frequency above 0.001), which suggests that blood repertoires may reflect thyroid immune responses. In validation, progression to ophthalmopathy was predicted by the model with 70.59% sensitivity and 72.22% specificity, a median of about 6.4 months before onset. A 13 V-J signature model separated ophthalmopathy from stable hyperthyroidism, with 87.88% sensitivity and about 81% specificity in cross-validation and 80%/75% in testing. No statistical method was used to fix the sample size in advance, and group allocation was not hidden from the investigators.

Sequences SNHLY (CDR1) and FYNNEI (CDR2) are obtained from the germline V gene. From cysteine to phenylalanine, the CDR3 is 14 amino acids long. The only DNA kept is the CDR3, 42 bases in frame from the first base. TCR beta CDR3 regions were amplified from RNA transcripts. The first round of RT-PCR for the TCR CDR3 was performed with the HTBI primer set and the Qiagen OneStep RT-PCR kit. Libraries were constructed in a second round of multiplex PCR, after which size selection and purification were performed. Libraries were sequenced paired-end with 100 bp reads on an Illumina HiSeq2000. The authors' pipeline ran thus. Raw data were processed with SOAPnuke, discarding reads with adapters, uncalled bases, mean Phred below 15, or no exact constant-primer or identifier match. COPE v1.2.5 was used to merge the high-quality paired reads, and each unique nucleotide sequence was defined as a clonotype. MiTCR v1.1 was used to align clonotypes to the IMGT TRBV, TRBD and TRBJ reference segments. Analysis was restricted to V-J combinations with a frequency above 0.0001, which covered over 98% of repertoires. A TCS score was defined as the ratio between F50 (clonal expansion) and ExV (chaos), using BLOSUM62-based TCRdist between CDR3 peptides within each V-J. Welch's t-statistics and random forest reduced approximately 520 V-J features to 13, which were used in a naive Bayes classifier (R e1071). In TCRdb, the public reads were trimmed at Q25 with fastp and aligned with MiXCR, with productive beta chains retained. Rows with a matching CDR3 protein are joined into one entry that keeps the most common DNA and genes. What appears here as the V and J calls and clone size reflects TCRdb's work, not the paper's. For this sample the table gives fewer than 500,000 distinct CDR3 sequences, of which more than 14% were detected only once. Together, the top ten hold around 20% of the sample.

The rearranged chain carries TRBV2 and TRBJ1-4, with no D gene named confidently. This receptor was identified in a woman aged 25 to 39 with Graves' ophthalmopathy. The sample taken for sequencing was blood. The CDR3 protein is CASRYTTTNEELFF. In nucleotide form, the sequence is TGTGCCAGCAGATACACGACAACTAATGAAGAACTGTTTTTT.